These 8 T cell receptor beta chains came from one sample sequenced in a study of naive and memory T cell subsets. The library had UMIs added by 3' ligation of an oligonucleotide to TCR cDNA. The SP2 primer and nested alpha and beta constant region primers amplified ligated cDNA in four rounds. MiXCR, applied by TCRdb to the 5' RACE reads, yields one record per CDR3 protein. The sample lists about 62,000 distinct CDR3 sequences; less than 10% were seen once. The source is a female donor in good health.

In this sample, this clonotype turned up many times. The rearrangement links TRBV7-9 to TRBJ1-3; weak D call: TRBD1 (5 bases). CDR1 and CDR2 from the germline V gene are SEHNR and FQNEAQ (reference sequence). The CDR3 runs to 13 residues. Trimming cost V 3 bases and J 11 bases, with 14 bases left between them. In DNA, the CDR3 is TGTGCCAGCAGCTTGACAGCTAGACACTCCATATATTTT. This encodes CASSLTARHSIYF.

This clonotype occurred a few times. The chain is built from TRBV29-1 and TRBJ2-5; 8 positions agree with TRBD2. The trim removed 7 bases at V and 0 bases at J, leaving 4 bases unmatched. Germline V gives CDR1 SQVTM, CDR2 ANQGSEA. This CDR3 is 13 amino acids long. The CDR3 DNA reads TGCAGCGCTATTAGCGGGGACCAAGAGACCCAGTACTTC. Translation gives CSAISGDQETQYF.

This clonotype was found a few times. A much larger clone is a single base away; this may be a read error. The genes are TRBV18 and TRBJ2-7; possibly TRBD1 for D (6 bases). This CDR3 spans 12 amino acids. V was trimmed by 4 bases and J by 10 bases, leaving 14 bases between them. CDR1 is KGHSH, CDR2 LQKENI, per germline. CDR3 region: CASSLRQDGQYF. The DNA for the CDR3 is TGTGCCAGCTCACTGCGACAGGACGGACAGTACTTC.

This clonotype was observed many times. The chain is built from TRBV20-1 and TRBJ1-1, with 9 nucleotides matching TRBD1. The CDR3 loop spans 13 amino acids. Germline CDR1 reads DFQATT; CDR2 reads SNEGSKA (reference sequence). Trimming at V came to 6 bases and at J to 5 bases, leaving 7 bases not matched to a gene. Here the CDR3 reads CSAQRTGETEAFF. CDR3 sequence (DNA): TGCAGTGCCCAAAGGACAGGGGAGACTGAAGCTTTCTTT.

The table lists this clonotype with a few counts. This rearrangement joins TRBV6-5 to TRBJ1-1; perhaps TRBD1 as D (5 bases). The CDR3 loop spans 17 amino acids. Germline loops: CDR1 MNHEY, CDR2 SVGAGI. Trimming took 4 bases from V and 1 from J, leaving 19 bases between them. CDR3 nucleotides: TGTGCCAGCAGTTCGCCGGGACGCACCTTTAGGAACACTGAAGCTTTCTTT. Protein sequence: CASSSPGRTFRNTEAFF.

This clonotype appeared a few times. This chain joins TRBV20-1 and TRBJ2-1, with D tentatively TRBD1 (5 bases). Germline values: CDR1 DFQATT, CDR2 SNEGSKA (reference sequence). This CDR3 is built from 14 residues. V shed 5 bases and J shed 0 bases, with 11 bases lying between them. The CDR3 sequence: CSAETGSSYNEQFF. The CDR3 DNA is TGCAGTGCTGAAACAGGTAGCTCCTACAATGAGCAGTTCTTC.

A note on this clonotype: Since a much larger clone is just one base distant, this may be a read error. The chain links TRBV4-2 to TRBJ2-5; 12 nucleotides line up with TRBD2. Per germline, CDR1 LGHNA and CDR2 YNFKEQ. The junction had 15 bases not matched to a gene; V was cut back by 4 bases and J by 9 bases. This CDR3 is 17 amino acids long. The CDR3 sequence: CASSPQGSSGGAESQYF. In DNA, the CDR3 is TGTGCCAGCAGCCCTCAAGGATCTAGCGGGGGGGCTGAGTCCCAGTACTTC.

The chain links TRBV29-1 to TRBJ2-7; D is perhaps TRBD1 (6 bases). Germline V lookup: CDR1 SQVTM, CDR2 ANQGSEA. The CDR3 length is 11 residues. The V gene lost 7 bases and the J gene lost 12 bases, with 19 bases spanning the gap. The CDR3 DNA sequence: TGCAGCGCCTCTGGGGCCCGGGACATGTACTTC. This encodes CSASGARDMYF.